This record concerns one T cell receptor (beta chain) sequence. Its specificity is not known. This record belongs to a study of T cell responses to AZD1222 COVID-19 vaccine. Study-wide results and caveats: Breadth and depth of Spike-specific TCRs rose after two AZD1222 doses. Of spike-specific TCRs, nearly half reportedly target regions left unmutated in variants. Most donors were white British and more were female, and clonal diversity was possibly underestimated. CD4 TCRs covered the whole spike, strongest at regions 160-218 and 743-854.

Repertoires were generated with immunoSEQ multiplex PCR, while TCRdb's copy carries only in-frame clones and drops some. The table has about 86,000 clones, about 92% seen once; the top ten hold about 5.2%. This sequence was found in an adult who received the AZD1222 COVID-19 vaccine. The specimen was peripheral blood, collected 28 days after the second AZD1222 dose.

CDR3 protein: CSAGQGKNTEAFF. In nucleotides, the CDR3 is TGTAGCGCAGGGCAGGGTAAGAACACTGAAGCTTTCTTT. The rearrangement joins TRBV7-9 to TRBJ1-1; D is possibly TRBD1 (5 bases). This CDR3 region has 13 residues. Germline CDR1 is SEHNR and CDR2 is FQNEAQ (reference sequence).